This entry describes one TCR beta chain. The CDR3 runs 15 residues. Germline V gene sequence: CDR1 MNHEY, CDR2 SVGAGI. Trimming took off 7 bases at V and 0 bases at J, with 13 bases between the two ends. The source of the sample is a study of T-cell memory formation after mild COVID-19. TCRdb re-analysed the 5' RACE reads in MiXCR, keeping a single row per CDR3 protein. The table has 70,000 to 100,000 distinct CDR3 sequences, approximately 15% seen once. Sequencing was carried out using PBMCs or a T cell subset sorted from them (not recorded which). The receptor was isolated from a man between 18 and 29 years old who had mild COVID-19 (a few samples of this study predate the infection). Cell type and time point are not known. The chain employs TRBV6-5 and TRBJ2-1; D gene uncertain. The CDR3 DNA reads as TGTGCCAGCACCCAGCTCGATCCCTCCTACAATGAGCAGTTCTTC. Translated: CASTQLDPSYNEQFF.